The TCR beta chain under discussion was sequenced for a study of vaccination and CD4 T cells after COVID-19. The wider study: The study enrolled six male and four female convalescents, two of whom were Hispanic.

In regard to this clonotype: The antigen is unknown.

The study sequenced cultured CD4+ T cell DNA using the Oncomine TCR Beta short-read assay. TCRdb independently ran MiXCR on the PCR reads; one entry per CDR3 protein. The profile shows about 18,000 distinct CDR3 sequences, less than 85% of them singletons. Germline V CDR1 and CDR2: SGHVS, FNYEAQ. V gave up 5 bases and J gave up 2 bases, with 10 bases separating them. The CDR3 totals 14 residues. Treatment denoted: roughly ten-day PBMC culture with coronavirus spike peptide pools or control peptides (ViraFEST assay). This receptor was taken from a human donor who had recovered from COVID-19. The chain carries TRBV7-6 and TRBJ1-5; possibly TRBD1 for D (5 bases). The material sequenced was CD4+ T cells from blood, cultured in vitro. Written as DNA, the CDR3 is TGTGCCAGCAGCCCCTCGGGGCGCAATCAGCCCCAGCATTTT. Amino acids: CASSPSGRNQPQHF. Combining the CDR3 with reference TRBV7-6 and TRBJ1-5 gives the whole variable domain GAGVSQSPRYKVTKRGQDVALRCDPISGHVSLYWYRQALGQGPEFLTYFNYEAQQDKSGLPNDRFSAERPEGSISTLTIQRTEQRDSAMYRCASSPSGRNQPQHFGDGTRLSIL.